The 26 T cell receptor beta chains in this list originate from one sample, sequenced in a study of OX40 agonist ivuxolimab in advanced cancers. Generated by immunoSEQ multiplex PCR, the TCRdb table keeps only in-frame clones and is missing some. The table includes about 84,000 clones, more than 80% detected once. The specimen comprised CD4+ or CD8+ T cells sorted from blood, sampled in a trial of the OX40 agonist ivuxolimab. These receptor sequences come from an adult with an advanced solid tumor such as melanoma, head and neck, liver or kidney cancer.

This clone was seen just once. The chain carries TRBV6-5 and TRBJ2-2; unclear D gene. Trimming took 6 bases from V and 6 from J, leaving 8 bases between them. This CDR3 contains 12 residues. Germline lookup yields CDR1 MNHEY and CDR2 SVGAGI. The CDR3 reads CASRLSAGELFF. DNA for the CDR3: TGTGCCAGCAGACTTAGTGCCGGGGAGCTGTTTTTT.

This chain links TRBV7-3 with TRBJ2-5; no reliable D call. This CDR3 is 13 amino acids long. Trimming took 2 bases from V and 5 from J, leaving 9 bases between them. Germline loops: CDR1 SGHTA, CDR2 FQGTGA. CDR3 in amino acids: CASSLGFLETQYF. DNA for the CDR3: TGTGCCAGCAGCTTAGGGTTTCTGGAGACCCAGTACTTC.

This clone was seen only once. V is TRBV21-1 and J is TRBJ1-2; TRBD1, the D gene given by the table, was not confirmed from the DNA. TRBV21-1 is noted as a pseudogene. The CDR3 consists of 13 residues. The CDR3 DNA sequence: TGTGCCAGCACTTCGACAGGGGCTATTGGCTACACCTTC. This codes for CASTSTGAIGYTF.

This sequence joins TRBV19 and TRBJ1-3, with 8 nucleotides matching TRBD1. Germline CDR1 and CDR2: LNHDA and SQIVND (reference sequence). J lost 2 bases, V lost 6 bases, and 3 bases had no gene match. The CDR3 totals 14 residues. The CDR3 loop reads CASSDRGTGNTIYF. The CDR3 DNA reads TGTGCCAGTAGCGACAGGGGAACTGGAAACACCATATATTTT.

This clone showed up just once. The chain links TRBV2 to TRBJ2-5; 8 nucleotides align to TRBD1. The trim removed 6 bases at V and 4 bases at J, leaving 4 bases unmatched. The CDR3 consists of 13 residues. Germline CDR1 and CDR2: SNHLY and FYNNEI. In DNA, the CDR3 is TGTGCCAGCAGGGACAGGGCCGGAGAGACCCAGTACTTC. Translation gives CASRDRAGETQYF.

The rearrangement uses TRBV7-2 and TRBJ1-1, with TRBD1 as a possible D gene (5 bases). Trimming pared 1 base from V and 4 bases from J, leaving 10 bases between. The CDR3 length is 14 residues. Germline V CDR1 and CDR2: SGHTA, FQGNSA. CDR3 loop: CASSLGPGTTEAFF. The CDR3 region has the DNA TGTGCCAGCAGCTTAGGCCCAGGGACCACTGAAGCTTTCTTT. The whole variable domain, remainder taken from reference TRBV7-2 and TRBJ1-1, is GAGVSQSPSNKVTEKGKDVELRCDPISGHTALYWYRQSLGQGLEFLIYFQGNSAPDKSGLPSDRFSAERTGGSVSTLTIQRTQQEDSAVYLCASSLGPGTTEAFFGQGTRLTVV.

The gene calls are TRBV27 and TRBJ1-2; TRBD1 agrees at 9 bases. V lost 5 bases to trimming and J lost 2 bases; unmatched junction nucleotides: 6. CDR1 and CDR2 from the germline V gene are MNHEY and SMNVEV (reference sequence). This CDR3 spans 15 amino acids. The DNA of the CDR3 is TGTGCCAGCAGTCCCGCCGGGACAGGGAACTATGGCTACACCTTC. Translation: CASSPAGTGNYGYTF.

This chain joins TRBV2 and TRBJ2-7, with D unresolved. Looked up from germline, CDR1 is SNHLY and CDR2 is FYNNEI. Trimming took 6 bases from V and 7 from J, leaving 10 bases between them. The CDR3 has 11 residues. The CDR3 DNA reads TGTGCCAGCAGCCCACTTAGGGAGCAGTACGTC. Translating it yields CASSPLREQYV.

This chain links TRBV19 with TRBJ1-4; no clear D. CDR3 size: 15 residues. Germline V gene data show CDR1 as LNHDA and CDR2 as SQIVND (reference sequence). Deletions cut 5 bases from V and 1 base from J, with 11 bases between. As DNA, the CDR3 is TGTGCCAGTAGTCCGCGGCCAAGAACTAATGAAAAACTGTTTTTT. As protein: CASSPRPRTNEKLFF.

The genes are TRBV18 and TRBJ2-2; 9 nucleotides match TRBD1. V dropped 8 bases and J dropped 2; count of bases not matched to a gene: 6. CDR3 length: 15 residues. Germline CDR1 reads KGHSH; CDR2 reads LQKENI. CDR3 bases: TGTGCCAGCCCTGGACAGGGGCGAAACACCGGGGAGCTGTTTTTT. Amino acid sequence: CASPGQGRNTGELFF. The variable domain in full, completed from reference TRBV18 and TRBJ2-2, reads NAGVMQNPRHLVRRRGQEARLRCSPMKGHSHVYWYRQLPEEGLKFMVYLQKENIIDESGMPKERFSAEFPKEGPSILRIQQVVRGDSAAYFCASPGQGRNTGELFFGEGSRLTVL.

This clone was found once. The chain joins TRBV7-2 to TRBJ2-7, with TRBD2 identical over 11 bases. The CDR3 has 15 amino acids. Germline V CDR1 and CDR2: SGHTA, FQGNSA. Trimming took 6 bases from V and 2 from J; bases not matched to a gene: 6. This CDR3 is CASRQRLAGTYEQYF. CDR3 coding DNA: TGTGCCAGCAGACAACGACTAGCGGGGACCTACGAGCAGTACTTC.

This clone was observed a single time. The chain combines TRBV4-2 with TRBJ2-3, with 9 bases matching TRBD2. The V segment lost 0 bases and the J segment 1 base; nucleotides outside the gene matches: 8. Looked up from germline, CDR1 is LGHNA and CDR2 is YNFKEQ. The CDR3 consists of 18 residues. As DNA, the CDR3 is TGTGCCAGCAGCCAAGAAGATAGCGGGGGAATGGGCACAGATACGCAGTATTTT. Protein product: CASSQEDSGGMGTDTQYF.

This chain joins TRBV7-3 and TRBJ2-3; 12 nucleotides align to TRBD2. From germline, CDR1 is SGHTA and CDR2 FQGTGA. Trimming at V came to 6 bases and at J to 2 bases, leaving 6 bases not matched to a gene. CDR3 length: 16 amino acids. The CDR3 protein is CASRLGLAGNTDTQYF. The CDR3, as DNA: TGTGCCAGCAGGTTAGGACTAGCGGGGAACACAGATACGCAGTATTTT.

V is TRBV7-9 and J is TRBJ2-7; unclear D gene. CDR1 is SEHNR, CDR2 FQNEAQ, per germline (reference sequence). Deletions cut 1 base from V and 2 bases from J, with 9 bases between. The CDR3 loop spans 14 amino acids. The CDR3 spells CASSLVGVAYEQYF. In DNA, the CDR3 is TGTGCCAGCAGCTTAGTTGGGGTGGCCTACGAGCAGTACTTC.

This clone has only one observation. The chain employs TRBV7-9 and TRBJ2-1, with a weak D call TRBD1 (7 bases). The germline CDR1 and CDR2 sequences are SEHNR and FQNEAQ (reference sequence). The germline V and J ends were trimmed by 7 bases and 6 bases, with 19 bases remaining between them. CDR3 length: 15 amino acids. CDR3 amino acids: CASKEQGDGGNEQFF. The CDR3, as DNA: TGTGCCAGCAAGGAGCAGGGGGACGGGGGCAATGAGCAGTTCTTC.

The chain links TRBV11-2 to TRBJ2-2; D is possibly TRBD1 (5 bases). This CDR3 region has 15 residues. V shed 2 bases and J shed 1 base, with 8 bases lying between them. The germline gives CDR1 SGHAT, CDR2 FQNNGV. Here the CDR3 DNA reads TGTGCCAGCAGCTTAACTACAGGGAACACCGGGGAGCTGTTTTTT. Encoded protein: CASSLTTGNTGELFF.

This chain links TRBV5-3 with TRBJ1-1; D is uncertain. TRBV5-3 carries the ORF label, with uncertain function. Trimming took off 2 bases at V and 1 base at J, with 9 bases between the two ends. The CDR3 consists of 14 residues. CDR3 DNA sequence: TGTGCCAGAAGCTTCGGAGGAGCGAACACTGAAGCTTTCTTT. Amino acid sequence: CARSFGGANTEAFF.

V usage is TRBV6-6 and J usage is TRBJ2-3; 7 nucleotides match TRBD1. From germline, CDR1 is MNHNY and CDR2 SVGAGI (reference sequence). The CDR3 contains 16 residues. J gave up 2 bases and V 2 bases, and 7 bases lay outside the gene matches. The CDR3 protein is CASSYGDSLFTDTQYF. The DNA of the CDR3 is TGTGCCAGCAGTTACGGGGACAGCTTATTCACAGATACGCAGTATTTT.

The chain uses TRBV19 and TRBJ1-6; 7 bases are shared with TRBD1. The CDR3 totals 14 residues. The germline V gene has CDR1 LNHDA and CDR2 SQIVND (reference sequence). The junction had 3 bases not matched to a gene; V was cut back by 3 bases and J by 7 bases. CDR3 coding DNA: TGTGCCAGTAGTATTCGGGACAGCAATTCACCCCTCCACTTT. Translating gives CASSIRDSNSPLHF. Based on the CDR3 plus reference TRBV19 and TRBJ1-6, the full variable domain is DGGITQSPKYLFRKEGQNVTLSCEQNLNHDAMYWYRQDPGQGLRLIYYSQIVNDFQKGDIAEGYSVSREKKESFPLTVTSAQKNPTAFYLCASSIRDSNSPLHFGNGTRLTVT.

This sequence joins TRBV30 and TRBJ2-7; D may be TRBD2 (6 bases). Per germline, CDR1 GTSNPN and CDR2 SVGIG (reference sequence). This CDR3 comprises 15 residues. Trimming stripped 6 bases from V and 2 bases from J, with 20 bases between. The CDR3, as DNA: TGTGCCTGCCAAGGAGGGAGACAGCCTACCTACGAGCAGTACTTC. It codes for CACQGGRQPTYEQYF.

The chain employs TRBV19 and TRBJ1-3; D is uncertain. Germline CDR1 and CDR2: LNHDA and SQIVND (reference sequence). V lost 5 bases, J lost 1 base, and 9 bases lay in between. The CDR3 spans 14 residues. The CDR3 loop reads CASSLGPSGNTIYF. The DNA of the CDR3 is TGTGCCAGTAGTTTAGGACCATCTGGAAACACCATATATTTT. The complete variable domain, with remaining parts taken from reference TRBV19 and TRBJ1-3, reads DGGITQSPKYLFRKEGQNVTLSCEQNLNHDAMYWYRQDPGQGLRLIYYSQIVNDFQKGDIAEGYSVSREKKESFPLTVTSAQKNPTAFYLCASSLGPSGNTIYFGEGSWLTVV.

This clone has a single count. This chain joins TRBV28 and TRBJ2-7, with a weak D call TRBD1 (6 bases). This CDR3 spans 15 amino acids. CDR1 MDHEN and CDR2 SYDVKM come from the germline V gene. V lost 3 bases to trimming and J lost 3 bases, with 15 bases between them. The CDR3 here is CASSFHRATNYEQYF. The CDR3 nucleotides are TGTGCCAGCAGTTTCCACAGGGCTACAAACTACGAGCAGTACTTC.

The chain is built from TRBV6-6 and TRBJ1-1; D might be TRBD1 (5 bases). The CDR3 has 13 residues. In germline, CDR1 is MNHNY, CDR2 SVGAGI (reference sequence). V lost 7 bases to trimming and J lost 1 base, with 10 bases between them. CDR3 in DNA: TGTGCCAGCAACAGGAAGACGAACACTGAAGCTTTCTTT. The encoded protein is CASNRKTNTEAFF.

The chain couples TRBV11-2 to TRBJ2-1; 13 bases fit TRBD2. This CDR3 is built from 16 residues. V lost 6 bases, J lost 0 bases, and 2 bases stayed unmatched. Germline V gene data show CDR1 as SGHAT and CDR2 as FQNNGV. The CDR3 spells CASRGLAGNSYNEQFF. Written as DNA, the CDR3 is TGTGCCAGCAGGGGACTAGCGGGGAACTCCTACAATGAGCAGTTCTTC.

J is TRBJ1-2 and V is TRBV2; D may be TRBD1 (5 bases). There are 15 residues in the CDR3. V lost 5 bases and J lost 7, with 20 bases in between. Germline V gives CDR1 SNHLY, CDR2 FYNNEI. CDR3 DNA sequence: TGTGCCAGCAGTCGTGGGGACCAGGCGCTGGGTGGCTACACCTTC. Translating gives CASSRGDQALGGYTF.

This clone was recorded a few times. The genes are TRBV7-9 and TRBJ2-7, with 9 bases lining up with TRBD2. Trimming at V came to 6 bases and at J to 4 bases, leaving 7 bases not matched to a gene. The CDR3 has 14 amino acids. Germline CDR1 reads SEHNR; CDR2 reads FQNEAQ (reference sequence). The CDR3 nucleotides read TGTGCCAGCAGACGACTAGCGGAAGGATACGAGCAGTACTTC. Encoded protein: CASRRLAEGYEQYF. Using reference TRBV7-9 and TRBJ2-7 for the parts outside the CDR3, the full variable domain is DTGVSQNPRHKITKRGQNVTFRCDPISEHNRLYWYRQTLGQGPEFLTYFQNEAQLEKSRLLSDRFSAERPKGSFSTLEIQRTEQGDSAMYLCASRRLAEGYEQYFGPGTRLTVT.